This T cell receptor beta chain was recovered during a study of blood T cell repertoires in COVID-19. Overall study: T cells, B-cell-depleted T cells, or PBMCs supplied cDNA or gDNA.

In the source study's methods: The authors estimated nucleated cell counts from reference gene primer amplification. Here immunoSEQ multiplex PCR was the method, and the copy in TCRdb shows in-frame clones only, minus some. V and J calls plus clone size are reproduced from that table; the DNA served to infer D and trimming. The table lists about 97,000 clones, 87% of them singletons. Germline V gene sequence: CDR1 SGDLS, CDR2 YYNGEE. There are 14 residues in the CDR3. The ends were cut back, 4 bases at V and 4 bases at J, with 14 bases in the middle. Sequenced input: peripheral blood. The rearrangement uses TRBV9 and TRBJ1-2, with D possibly being TRBD1 (5 bases). This clonotype was obtained from a woman in her 50s with COVID-19, enrolled during active disease. The CDR3 DNA follows: TGTGCCAGCAGCTCCCCAGGGAAAAGCTATGGCTACACCTTC. Its protein is CASSSPGKSYGYTF.